Below, one T cell receptor beta chain is given with its context. Seattle-derived patients entered the study during active infection and were followed longitudinally. Germline values: CDR1 SNHLY, CDR2 FYNNEI. CDR3 length equals 12 residues. J gave up 11 bases and V 6 bases, and 6 bases lay outside the gene matches. This entry belongs to a study of blood T cell repertoires in COVID-19. Study context: In each case, the material was cDNA or gDNA derived from T cells, B-cell-depleted T cells, or PBMCs.

Assay used: immunoSEQ multiplex PCR; TCRdb lists only in-frame clones, some missing. The sample contains approximately 290,000 clones, 80% to 85% of which appear only once. The source is an older person with COVID-19, enrolled during active disease. The sample consisted of peripheral blood. The chain has TRBV2 and TRBJ1-1, with 10 bases matching TRBD1. The CDR3 sequence: CASRGTGVGAFF. The CDR3 region has the DNA TGTGCCAGCAGGGGGACAGGGGTGGGGGCTTTCTTT.